This T cell receptor beta chain was found in a study of T cells in Graves' hyperthyroidism and ophthalmopathy. TCR beta CDR3 region amplification was performed from RNA transcripts. HTBI primers were employed in a first-round RT-PCR of the TCR CDR3. Using its own MiXCR run on the multiplex PCR reads, TCRdb lists one record per CDR3 protein. The repertoire consists of around 420,000 distinct CDR3 sequences, with roughly 15% occurring once and the leading ten covering approximately 5.3%. Study-level findings and limits: Among clonotypes expanded in thyroid above 0.001, most were also found in blood.

Only one count was recorded for this clonotype. The antigen is not known. The diagnoses drew upon clinical symptoms, serum thyroxine and TRAb, thyroid ultrasound and orbital computed tomography. Specimen: blood. This clonotype originated in a woman under 30 with Graves' hyperthyroidism.

CDR3 in amino acids: CASSPSGTPAHTIYF. CDR3 nucleotides: TGTGCCAGCAGTCCGTCCGGGACCCCGGCGCACACCATATATTTT. This chain links TRBV11-2 with TRBJ1-3; D possibly corresponds to TRBD1 (5 bases). The CDR3 totals 15 residues. The V gene's germline CDR1 is SGHAT and CDR2 FQNNGV. V dropped 6 bases and J dropped 8 bases, with 20 bases sitting between them.